These 23 T cell receptor beta chains were all obtained from the same sample, sequenced in a study of blood T cell repertoires in COVID-19. Profiling relied on immunoSEQ multiplex PCR, and the TCRdb table lists in-frame clones only, not all of them. The sample has approximately 200,000 clones, more than 65% seen once. Sample: peripheral blood. Receptors originate from a woman in her twenties or thirties who had recovered from COVID-19.

V gene TRBV28 combines with J gene TRBJ2-5; D is ambiguous. V was clipped by 1 base and J by 6 bases, with 9 bases between them. Germline loops: CDR1 MDHEN, CDR2 SYDVKM. The CDR3 covers 13 residues. CDR3 sequence (DNA): TGTGCCAGCAGTTTATTTCACACCCAGACCCAGTACTTC. Protein product: CASSLFHTQTQYF.

V gene TRBV19 combines with J gene TRBJ1-6; 8 bases agree with TRBD1. The CDR3 has 16 amino acids. Germline V gene sequence: CDR1 LNHDA, CDR2 SQIVND (reference sequence). The V gene end was trimmed by 5 bases and the J gene end by 3 bases; junction bases not matched to a gene: 6. This chain's CDR3 is CASSSDRDFYNSPLHF. CDR3 coding DNA: TGTGCCAGTAGTTCGGACAGGGACTTCTATAATTCACCCCTCCACTTT.

The chain has TRBV18 and TRBJ2-7; D is uncertain. Trimming shortened V by 3 bases and J by 2 bases, and 17 bases separated the two germline ends. This CDR3 has 16 amino acids. The V gene's germline CDR1 is KGHSH and CDR2 LQKENI. The DNA of the CDR3 is TGTGCCAGCTCACCGCAGGATCTCTTCTCCACCTACGAGCAGTACTTC. Its translation: CASSPQDLFSTYEQYF.

The genes are TRBV7-8 and TRBJ2-3, with TRBD2 identical over 9 bases. The CDR3 loop spans 19 amino acids. Per the germline V gene, CDR1 is SGHVS and CDR2 is FQNEAQ. V shed 3 bases, J shed 2 bases, and the junction held 15 bases outside the gene matches. The CDR3 DNA sequence: TGTGCCAGCAGCTTCCCCCCGGGGGGTAGCGGGAGCCCCACAGATACGCAGTATTTT. It specifies CASSFPPGGSGSPTDTQYF.

V and J are TRBV11-3 and TRBJ2-1, with 10 bases identical to TRBD2. With 5 bases clipped from V and 4 bases from J, the junction kept 5 bases outside the gene matches. The CDR3 loop spans 15 amino acids. Germline V gene data show CDR1 as SGHNT and CDR2 as YENEEA. The CDR3 protein is CASSLGTSEYNEQFF. CDR3 DNA: TGTGCCAGCAGCCTTGGGACTAGCGAGTACAATGAGCAGTTCTTC.

Here the CDR3 reads CASSLRAPGKGRGHQTSQETQYF. The CDR3, as DNA: TGTGCCAGCAGTTTAAGGGCCCCCGGCAAGGGCAGGGGGCACCAGACCTCCCAAGAGACCCAGTACTTC. The rearrangement uses TRBV28 and TRBJ2-5, with 8 bases identical to TRBD1. The CDR3 is 23 residues long. V shed 2 bases and J 1 base; nucleotides not matched to a gene: 27. In germline, CDR1 is MDHEN, CDR2 SYDVKM.

This chain connects TRBV19 to TRBJ1-1; the match to TRBD1 covers 12 bases. The CDR3 consists of 13 residues. The J segment lost 14 bases and the V segment lost 0 bases, leaving 4 bases of the junction unmatched. CDR1 LNHDA and CDR2 SQIVND come from the germline V gene (reference sequence). DNA of the CDR3: TGTGCCAGTAGTATAGATCGGGACAGGGGGCGGTTCTTT. Its protein is CASSIDRDRGRFF. The full variable domain, completed using reference TRBV19 and TRBJ1-1, is DGGITQSPKYLFRKEGQNVTLSCEQNLNHDAMYWYRQDPGQGLRLIYYSQIVNDFQKGDIAEGYSVSREKKESFPLTVTSAQKNPTAFYLCASSIDRDRGRFFGQGTRLTVV.

The rearrangement uses TRBV27 and TRBJ2-1; the D is unclear. CDR1 and CDR2 (germline): MNHEY, SMNVEV (reference sequence). The CDR3 covers 11 residues. V shed 6 bases and J shed 8 bases, with 8 bases lying between them. The CDR3 spells CASSQNYEQFF. The CDR3 DNA is TGTGCCAGCAGCCAGAATTATGAGCAGTTCTTC.

V is TRBV7-3 and J is TRBJ2-1; TRBD1 might be the D (8 bases). CDR3 length equals 15 residues. The germline CDR1 and CDR2 sequences are SGHTA and FQGTGA. The V end was cut by 4 bases, the J end by 7 bases, with 17 bases between. CDR3 in DNA: TGTGCCAGCAGCTCCCAACAGGGGGGAGGGAATGAGCAGTTCTTC. It yields the protein CASSSQQGGGNEQFF.

The chain couples TRBV27 to TRBJ2-7; D is unclear. CDR1 and CDR2 (germline): MNHEY, SMNVEV (reference sequence). The CDR3 consists of 12 residues. Deletions cut 5 bases from V and 3 bases from J, with 8 bases between. CDR3 nucleotides: TGTGCCAGCAGTCCAAACTACTACGAGCAGTACTTC. This gives the protein CASSPNYYEQYF.

J is TRBJ1-2 and V is TRBV20-1; the D gene is possibly TRBD1 (6 bases). The germline V gene encodes CDR1 DFQATT and CDR2 SNEGSKA (reference sequence). The V end lost 3 bases, the J end lost 4 bases, and 15 bases lay between the germline ends. The CDR3 spans 14 residues. The CDR3: CSASRQDRSYGYTF. The CDR3 coding sequence is TGCAGTGCTAGTAGACAAGACAGGAGCTATGGCTACACCTTC.

The chain links TRBV6-1 to TRBJ2-7; tentative D call: TRBD1 (5 bases). CDR1 is MNHNS, CDR2 SASEGT, per germline. The V end was cut by 0 bases, the J end by 3 bases, with 9 bases between. The CDR3 is 14 amino acids. CDR3 nucleotide sequence: TGTGCCAGCAGTGAAGCACAGGTCGGCTACGAGCAGTACTTC. This sequence encodes CASSEAQVGYEQYF.

J is TRBJ2-3 and V is TRBV5-5, with D uncertain. The CDR3 has 15 amino acids. V was cut by 1 base and J by 0 bases, with 9 bases left in between. Per the germline V gene, CDR1 is SGHKS and CDR2 is YYEKEE (reference sequence). CDR3 protein: CASSLYTTSTDTQYF. The CDR3 DNA sequence: TGTGCCAGCAGCTTGTACACGACTAGCACAGATACGCAGTATTTT. The variable domain in full, completed from reference TRBV5-5 and TRBJ2-3, reads DAGVTQSPTHLIKTRGQQVTLRCSPISGHKSVSWYQQVLGQGPQFIFQYYEKEERGRGNFPDRFSARQFPNYSSELNVNALLLGDSALYLCASSLYTTSTDTQYFGPGTRLTVL.

The chain has TRBV24-1 and TRBJ2-3, with 8 bases fitting TRBD1. V was pared by 4 bases and J by 2 bases, with 7 bases of the junction left unmatched. This CDR3 comprises 16 residues. CDR1 and CDR2 from the germline V gene are KGHDR and SFDVKD. The CDR3 nucleotides are TGTGCCACCAGTGACCCTGGACAGGGCAACACAGATACGCAGTATTTT. Encoded protein: CATSDPGQGNTDTQYF.

This chain joins TRBV10-3 and TRBJ2-2, with TRBD1 identical over 8 bases. The V segment lost 10 bases and the J segment 5 bases; nucleotides outside the gene matches: 6. Germline CDR1 is ENHRY and CDR2 is SYGVKD. CDR3 length: 13 residues. The CDR3 sequence: CATRTGRTGELFF. The DNA for the CDR3 is TGTGCCACGCGGACAGGGCGGACCGGGGAGCTGTTTTTT.

The chain is built from TRBV18 and TRBJ1-2; possibly TRBD1 for D (5 bases). V was shortened by 1 base and J by 0 bases, with 21 bases between the two germline ends. The CDR3 has 19 amino acids. Per the germline V gene, CDR1 is KGHSH and CDR2 is LQKENI. The CDR3 is CASSPLVRASFVPNYGYTF. Written as DNA, the CDR3 is TGTGCCAGCTCACCACTCGTCAGGGCATCGTTTGTCCCTAACTATGGCTACACCTTC.

This rearrangement joins TRBV29-1 to TRBJ2-5, with D perhaps matching TRBD1 (7 bases). With 8 bases removed from V and 5 bases from J, the gap between germline ends came to 18 bases. CDR1 and CDR2 (germline): SQVTM, ANQGSEA. The CDR3 has 13 residues. The CDR3 DNA reads TGCAGCACCGAGGGCAGGGGGGTCGAGACCCAGTACTTC. It is translated as CSTEGRGVETQYF.

This clone was detected only once. The chain couples TRBV7-6 to TRBJ2-1; 8 bases line up with TRBD2. CDR3 length: 15 residues. J gave up 5 bases and V 5 bases, and 8 bases lay outside the gene matches. Germline assignment: CDR1 SGHVS and CDR2 FNYEAQ. CDR3 nucleotide sequence: TGTGCCAGCAGCCCAAGCGGGGGAAGGGACAATGAGCAGTTCTTC. It encodes CASSPSGGRDNEQFF.

The genes are TRBV28 and TRBJ1-1, with a tentative D call TRBD1 (6 bases). V shed 4 bases and J shed 6 bases, with 21 bases lying between them. The germline CDR1 and CDR2 sequences are MDHEN and SYDVKM. The CDR3 has 16 residues. This CDR3 reads CASSSTGHTKSAEAFF. The CDR3 DNA reads as TGTGCCAGCAGTTCGACAGGCCACACTAAATCGGCTGAAGCTTTCTTT.

This chain uses TRBV9 with TRBJ2-7, with TRBD2 matching over 9 bases. The CDR3 runs to 16 residues. Trimming cost V 2 bases and J 1 base; bases outside gene matches: 7. The germline V gene encodes CDR1 SGDLS and CDR2 YYNGEE. In nucleotides, the CDR3 is TGTGCCAGCAGCGTGTTAGCGGGAGCAACGTCCTACGAGCAGTACTTC. Its protein is CASSVLAGATSYEQYF.

This chain joins TRBV6-4 and TRBJ1-5, with D possibly being TRBD1 (5 bases). The length of the CDR3 is 14 residues. Germline CDR1 is MRHNA and CDR2 is SNTAGT. V lost 6 bases and J 4 bases, leaving 13 bases between the germline ends. The CDR3 coding sequence is TGTGCCAGCAGCGCCGACAGCTCTAATCAGCCCCAGCATTTT. Translation gives CASSADSSNQPQHF.

V is TRBV7-9 and J is TRBJ2-7; the match to TRBD1 covers 7 bases. Trimming cost V 3 bases and J 1 base; bases outside gene matches: 3. This CDR3 is 14 amino acids long. Germline V gene data show CDR1 as SEHNR and CDR2 as FQNEAQ (reference sequence). The CDR3 nucleotides read TGTGCCAGCAGCTTTTCACAGGGGTCCTACGAGCAGTACTTC. It codes for CASSFSQGSYEQYF. Combining the CDR3 with reference TRBV7-9 and TRBJ2-7 gives the whole variable domain DTGVSQNPRHKITKRGQNVTFRCDPISEHNRLYWYRQTLGQGPEFLTYFQNEAQLEKSRLLSDRFSAERPKGSFSTLEIQRTEQGDSAMYLCASSFSQGSYEQYFGPGTRLTVT.

The chain is built from TRBV7-9 and TRBJ1-4; D is perhaps TRBD1 (6 bases). V lost 2 bases, J lost 8 bases, and 12 bases lay in between. The germline V gene encodes CDR1 SEHNR and CDR2 FQNEAQ (reference sequence). The CDR3 contains 14 residues. The CDR3 sequence: CASSLITGSEKLFF. In nucleotides, the CDR3 is TGTGCCAGCAGCTTAATTACAGGGAGCGAAAAACTGTTTTTT.